One sample yielded the 14 T cell receptor beta chains listed below, sequenced in a study of cytomegalovirus exposure and HLA in healthy donors. Primers included in the PCR were 60 Vbeta and 13 Jbeta primers. The protocol was immunoSEQ multiplex PCR, while the TCRdb copy is restricted to in-frame clones and leaves out a portion. Of over 100,000 clones in the sample, 78% were seen once. Sequencing was done on a sample of PBMCs. The origin of the receptors is a woman in her 30s in good health and CMV-seropositive.

V gene TRBV5-8 combines with J gene TRBJ2-1, with TRBD2 identical over 13 bases. CDR1 SGHTS and CDR2 YDEGEE come from the germline V gene. The junction had 13 bases not matched to a gene; V was cut back by 9 bases and J by 10 bases. The CDR3 is made up of 15 amino acids. Here the CDR3 reads CATQVLLAGGQEQFF. The CDR3 coding sequence is TGTGCCACCCAGGTGCTACTAGCGGGGGGGCAGGAGCAGTTCTTC.

The J gene is TRBJ2-3, the V gene TRBV4-2, with TRBD2 matching over 12 bases. Germline trimming cut 0 bases from V and 9 bases from J; bases unmatched to any gene: 10. CDR3 length equals 17 residues. Germline V lookup: CDR1 LGHNA, CDR2 YNFKEQ. The CDR3: CASSQEGLAGRRGTQYF. The CDR3 coding sequence is TGTGCCAGCAGCCAAGAAGGACTAGCGGGGCGCCGGGGGACGCAGTATTTT.

The V call is TRBV4-3, the J call TRBJ1-3; D unresolved. The CDR3 consists of 13 residues. Trimming stripped 3 bases from V and 4 bases from J, with 7 bases between. In germline, CDR1 is LGHNA, CDR2 YSLEER. The DNA of the CDR3 is TGCGCCAGCAGCCAGGGAGCCGGAAACACCATATATTTT. It translates to CASSQGAGNTIYF.

CDR3 in amino acids: CASSLLTDTQYF. CDR3 DNA sequence: TGTGCCAGCAGCCTCCTCACAGATACGCAGTATTTT. The V and J genes are TRBV13 and TRBJ2-3; the D is unclear. Germline lookup yields CDR1 PRHDT and CDR2 FYEKMQ (reference sequence). The CDR3 runs to 12 residues. Trimming removed 5 bases at V and 2 bases at J, with 5 bases between.

The chain employs TRBV29-1 and TRBJ2-5; possibly TRBD2 for D (6 bases). The CDR3 is 16 amino acids. Germline values: CDR1 SQVTM, CDR2 ANQGSEA. Trimming shortened V by 0 bases and J by 6 bases, and 20 bases separated the two germline ends. The CDR3 DNA reads TGCAGCGTTGAAGAGGGGGGTTCAGGTTTCGGGAAGACCCAGTACTTC. Encoded protein: CSVEEGGSGFGKTQYF.

This rearrangement joins TRBV2 to TRBJ1-2; 8 bases are shared with TRBD1. Per germline, CDR1 SNHLY and CDR2 FYNNEI. Germline trimming cut 6 bases from V and 8 bases from J; bases unmatched to any gene: 5. CDR3 size: 12 residues. The CDR3 loop reads CASRPTGGGYTF. CDR3 DNA sequence: TGTGCCAGCAGACCTACAGGGGGAGGCTACACCTTC. The full variable domain, rest sourced from reference TRBV2 and TRBJ1-2, is EPEVTQTPSHQVTQMGQEVILRCVPISNHLYFYWYRQILGQKVEFLVSFYNNEISEKSEIFDDQFSVERPDGSNFTLKIRSTKLEDSAMYFCASRPTGGGYTFGSGTRLTVV.

The genes are TRBV19 and TRBJ2-7; TRBD1 might be the D (5 bases). The CDR3 length is 13 residues. Germline V lookup: CDR1 LNHDA, CDR2 SQIVND (reference sequence). Deletions cut 5 bases from V and 3 bases from J, with 11 bases between. CDR3 DNA: TGTGCCAGTAGTCGGCGACAGAACTACGAGCAGTACTTC. This translates into CASSRRQNYEQYF. Looking up the rest from reference TRBV19 and TRBJ2-7 gives the full variable domain: DGGITQSPKYLFRKEGQNVTLSCEQNLNHDAMYWYRQDPGQGLRLIYYSQIVNDFQKGDIAEGYSVSREKKESFPLTVTSAQKNPTAFYLCASSRRQNYEQYFGPGTRLTVT.

This rearrangement joins TRBV18 to TRBJ2-3; no definite D call. V was pared by 3 bases and J by 5 bases, with 12 bases between. The CDR3 length is 14 residues. Germline loops: CDR1 KGHSH, CDR2 LQKENI. The CDR3 region has the DNA TGTGCCAGCTCACCGCCGGTACTTCTAGATACGCAGTATTTT. This gives the protein CASSPPVLLDTQYF.

About this clone itself: In the same sample, other DNA sequences code for this CDR3. CDR3 residues: CSVDSIDRDSNQPQHF. In nucleotides, the CDR3 is TGCAGCGTTGACAGCATTGACAGAGATAGCAATCAGCCCCAGCATTTT. V and J are TRBV29-1 and TRBJ1-5, with TRBD1 as a possible D gene (5 bases). V was trimmed by 3 bases and J by 0 bases, leaving 15 bases between them. This CDR3 comprises 16 residues. Germline CDR1 reads SQVTM; CDR2 reads ANQGSEA.

The chain joins TRBV18 to TRBJ1-3; a possible D gene is TRBD1 (5 bases). The germline V gene encodes CDR1 KGHSH and CDR2 LQKENI. The V end lost 1 base, the J end lost 2 bases, and 12 bases lay between the germline ends. CDR3 length: 16 residues. The CDR3 DNA follows: TGTGCCAGCTCACCACGGGGGGGAACTACTGGAAACACCATATATTTT. Translating gives CASSPRGGTTGNTIYF.

The rearrangement uses TRBV5-1 and TRBJ2-5; D is unresolved. The germline CDR1 and CDR2 sequences are SGHRS and YFSETQ. V was shortened by 3 bases and J by 3 bases, with 6 bases between the two germline ends. This CDR3 is 12 amino acids long. The CDR3 sequence is CASSSNKETQYF. In DNA, the CDR3 is TGCGCCAGCAGCTCGAACAAAGAGACCCAGTACTTC.

J is TRBJ2-7 and V is TRBV4-2; 12 bases are a match to TRBD2. The V segment lost 3 bases and the J segment 3 bases; nucleotides outside the gene matches: 9. The CDR3 runs 17 residues. CDR1 is LGHNA, CDR2 YNFKEQ, per germline. CDR3 DNA: TGTGCCAGCAGCCAGGCGACGACTAGCGGGGGTTACTACGAGCAGTACTTC. Protein sequence: CASSQATTSGGYYEQYF.

V is TRBV5-6 and J is TRBJ1-5, with 9 positions matching TRBD1. This CDR3 spans 16 amino acids. Per germline, CDR1 SGHDT and CDR2 YYEEEE. The ends lost 4 bases at V and 4 bases at J; junction bases unmatched: 9. The CDR3 sequence is CASSNYRDRVNQPQHF. Written as DNA, the CDR3 is TGTGCCAGCAGCAACTACCGGGACAGGGTTAATCAGCCCCAGCATTTT.

J is TRBJ1-6 and V is TRBV6-6, with a tentative D call TRBD1 (6 bases). The CDR3 totals 13 residues. V lost 6 bases and J 14 bases, leaving 17 bases between the germline ends. Germline V gene data show CDR1 as MNHNY and CDR2 as SVGAGI (reference sequence). DNA of the CDR3: TGTGCCAGCAGCTCCCGAGGAGGGGGGGCCCTCCACTTT. It translates to CASSSRGGGALHF.